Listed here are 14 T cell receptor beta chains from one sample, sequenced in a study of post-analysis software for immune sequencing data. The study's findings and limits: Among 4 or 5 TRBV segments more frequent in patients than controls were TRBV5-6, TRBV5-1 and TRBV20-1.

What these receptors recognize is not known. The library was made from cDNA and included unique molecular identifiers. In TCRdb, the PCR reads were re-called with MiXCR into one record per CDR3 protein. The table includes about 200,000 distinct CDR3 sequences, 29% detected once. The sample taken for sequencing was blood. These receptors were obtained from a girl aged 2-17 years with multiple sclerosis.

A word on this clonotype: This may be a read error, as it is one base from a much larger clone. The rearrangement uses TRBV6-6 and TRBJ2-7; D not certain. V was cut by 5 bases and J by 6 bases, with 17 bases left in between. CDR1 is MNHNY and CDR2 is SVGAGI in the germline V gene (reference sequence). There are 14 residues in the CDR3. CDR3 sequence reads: CASSDTERGAEQYF. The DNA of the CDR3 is TGTGCCAGCAGTGACACTGAAAGAGGAGCCGAGCAGTACTTC.

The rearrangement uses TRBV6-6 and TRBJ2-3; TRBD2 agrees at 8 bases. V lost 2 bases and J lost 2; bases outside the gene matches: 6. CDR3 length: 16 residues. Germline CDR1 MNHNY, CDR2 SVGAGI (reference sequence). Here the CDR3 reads CASSYGGSGNTDTQYF. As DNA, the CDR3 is TGTGCCAGCAGTTACGGGGGTAGCGGGAACACAGATACGCAGTATTTT.

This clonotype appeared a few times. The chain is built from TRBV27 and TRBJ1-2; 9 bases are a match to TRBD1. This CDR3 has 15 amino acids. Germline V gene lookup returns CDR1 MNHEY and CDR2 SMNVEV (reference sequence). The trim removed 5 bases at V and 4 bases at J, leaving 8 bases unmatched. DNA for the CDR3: TGTGCCAGCAGTCCCCTCGGACAGGGGCTCTATGGCTACACCTTC. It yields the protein CASSPLGQGLYGYTF.

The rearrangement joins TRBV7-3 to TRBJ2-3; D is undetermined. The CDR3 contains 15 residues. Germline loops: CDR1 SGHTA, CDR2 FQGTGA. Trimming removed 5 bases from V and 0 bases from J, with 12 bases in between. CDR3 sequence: CASSVSVTSTDTQYF. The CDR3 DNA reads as TGTGCCAGCAGCGTCAGTGTGACAAGCACAGATACGCAGTATTTT. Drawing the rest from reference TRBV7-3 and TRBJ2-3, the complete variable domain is GAGVSQTPSNKVTEKGKYVELRCDPISGHTALYWYRQSLGQGPEFLIYFQGTGAADDSGLPNDRFFAVRPEGSVSTLKIQRTERGDSAVYLCASSVSVTSTDTQYFGPGTRLTVL.

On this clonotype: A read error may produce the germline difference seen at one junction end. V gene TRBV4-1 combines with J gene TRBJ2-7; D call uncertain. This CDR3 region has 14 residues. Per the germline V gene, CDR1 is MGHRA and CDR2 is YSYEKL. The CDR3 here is CTSSQGGSSYEQYF. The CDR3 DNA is TGCACCAGCAGCCAAGGTGGCAGCTCCTACGAGCAGTACTTC.

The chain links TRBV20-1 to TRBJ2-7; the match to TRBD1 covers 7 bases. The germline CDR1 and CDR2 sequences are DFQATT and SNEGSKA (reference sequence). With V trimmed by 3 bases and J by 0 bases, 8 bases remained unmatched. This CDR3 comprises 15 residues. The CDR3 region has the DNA TGCAGTGCTAGTGACAGGGCTCCCCTCTCCTACGAGCAGTACTTC. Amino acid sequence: CSASDRAPLSYEQYF.

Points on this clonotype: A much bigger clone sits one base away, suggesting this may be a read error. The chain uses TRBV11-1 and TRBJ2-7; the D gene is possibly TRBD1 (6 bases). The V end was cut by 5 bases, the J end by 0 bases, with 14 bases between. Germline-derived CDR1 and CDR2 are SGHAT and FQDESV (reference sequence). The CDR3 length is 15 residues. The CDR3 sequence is CASSPQGSSSYEQYF. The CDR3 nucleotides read TGTGCCAGCAGCCCCCAGGGGTCCTCCTCCTACGAGCAGTACTTC.

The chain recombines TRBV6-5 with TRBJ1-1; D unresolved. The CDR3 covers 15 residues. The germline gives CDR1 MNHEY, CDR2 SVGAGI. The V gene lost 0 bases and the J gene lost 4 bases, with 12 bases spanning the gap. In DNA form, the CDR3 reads TGTGCCAGCAGTTACTCGGTTTCGGGTTTCACTGAAGCTTTCTTT. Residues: CASSYSVSGFTEAFF.

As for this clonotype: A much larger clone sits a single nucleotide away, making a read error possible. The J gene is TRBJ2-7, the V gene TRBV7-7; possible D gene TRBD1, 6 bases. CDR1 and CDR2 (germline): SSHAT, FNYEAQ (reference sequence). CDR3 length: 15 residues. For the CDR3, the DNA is TGTGCTAGCAGCTCCGGACAGAGAGAGTACAATGAGCAGTACTTC. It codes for CASSSGQREYNEQYF.

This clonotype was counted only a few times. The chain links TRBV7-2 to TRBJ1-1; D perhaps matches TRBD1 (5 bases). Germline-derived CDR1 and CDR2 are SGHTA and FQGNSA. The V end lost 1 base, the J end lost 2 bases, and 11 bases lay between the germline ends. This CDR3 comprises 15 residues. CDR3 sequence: CASSLVRRTNTEAFF. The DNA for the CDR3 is TGTGCCAGCAGCTTAGTTCGCCGGACAAACACTGAAGCTTTCTTT. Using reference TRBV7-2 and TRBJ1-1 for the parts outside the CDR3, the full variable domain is GAGVSQSPSNKVTEKGKDVELRCDPISGHTALYWYRQSLGQGLEFLIYFQGNSAPDKSGLPSDRFSAERTGGSVSTLTIQRTQQEDSAVYLCASSLVRRTNTEAFFGQGTRLTVV.

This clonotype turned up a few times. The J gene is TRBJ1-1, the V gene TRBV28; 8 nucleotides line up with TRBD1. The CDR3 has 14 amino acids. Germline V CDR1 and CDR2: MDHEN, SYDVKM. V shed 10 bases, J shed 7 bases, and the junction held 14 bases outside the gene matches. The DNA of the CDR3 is TGTGCCATCCGCCGGACAGGGAGGATGGGTGAAGCTTTCTTT. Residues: CAIRRTGRMGEAFF.

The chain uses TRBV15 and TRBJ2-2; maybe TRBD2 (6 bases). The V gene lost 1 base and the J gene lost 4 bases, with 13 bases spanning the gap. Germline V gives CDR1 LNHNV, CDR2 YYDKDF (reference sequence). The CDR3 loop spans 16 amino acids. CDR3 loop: CATSRAGGIGTGELFF. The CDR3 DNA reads TGTGCCACCAGCAGAGCTGGGGGGATTGGCACCGGGGAGCTGTTTTTT.

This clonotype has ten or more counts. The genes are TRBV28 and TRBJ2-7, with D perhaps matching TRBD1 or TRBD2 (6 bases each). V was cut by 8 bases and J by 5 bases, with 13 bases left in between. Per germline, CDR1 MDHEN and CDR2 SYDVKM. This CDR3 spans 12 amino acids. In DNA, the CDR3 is TGTGCCAGCCAGGATAGGGGGGACGAGCAGTACTTC. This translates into CASQDRGDEQYF.

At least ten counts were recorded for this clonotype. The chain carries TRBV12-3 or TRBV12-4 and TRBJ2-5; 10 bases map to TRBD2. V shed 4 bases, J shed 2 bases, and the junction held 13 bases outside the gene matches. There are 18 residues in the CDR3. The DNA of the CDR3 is TGTGCCAGCAGTTCAGTAGCGGGGGGCAGCCCGGATCAAGAGACCCAGTACTTC. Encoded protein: CASSSVAGGSPDQETQYF.